This T cell receptor (beta chain) was sequenced during a study of blood T cell repertoires in COVID-19. TCRdb's table, derived via immunoSEQ multiplex PCR, lists solely in-frame clones and lacks some. The sample has approximately 110,000 clones; 69% are singletons. Trimming removed 1 base at V and 1 base at J, with 23 bases between. This CDR3 is 19 amino acids long. Germline CDR1 and CDR2: LGHNA and YNFKEQ. The TCR sequence derives from a man older than 75 with acute or convalescent COVID-19. Source material: peripheral blood. The chain has TRBV4-2 and TRBJ2-7, with D tentatively TRBD1 (7 bases). This chain's CDR3 is CASSQGGVGGGVSSYEQYF. CDR3 DNA: TGTGCCAGCAGCCAAGGGGGGGTAGGGGGCGGAGTTTCTTCCTACGAGCAGTACTTC.